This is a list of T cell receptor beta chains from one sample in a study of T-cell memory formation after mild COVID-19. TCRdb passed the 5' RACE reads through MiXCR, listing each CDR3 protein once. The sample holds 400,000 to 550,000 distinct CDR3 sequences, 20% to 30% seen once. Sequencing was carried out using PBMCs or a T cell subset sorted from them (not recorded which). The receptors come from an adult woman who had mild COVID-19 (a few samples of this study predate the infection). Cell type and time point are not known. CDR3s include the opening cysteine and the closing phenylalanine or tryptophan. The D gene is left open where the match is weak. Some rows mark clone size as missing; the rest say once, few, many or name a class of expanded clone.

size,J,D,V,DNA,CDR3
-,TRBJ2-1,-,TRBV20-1,TGCAGTGCTTTCAGGAGGTACAATGAGCAGTTCTTC,CSAFRRYNEQFF
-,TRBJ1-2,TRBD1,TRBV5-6,TGTGCCAGCAGCCCCCGGGACAGGGGGTTGTATGGCTACACCTTC,CASSPRDRGLYGYTF
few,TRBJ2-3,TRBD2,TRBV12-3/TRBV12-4,TGTGCCAGCAGTTTAGGTAGCGGGAGGGCCGGGGCTAGCACAGATACGCAGTATTTT,CASSLGSGRAGASTDTQYF
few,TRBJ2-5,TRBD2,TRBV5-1,TGCGCCAGCAGCGGGGGACTAGCGGGAATTCAAGAGACCCAGTACTTC,CASSGGLAGIQETQYF
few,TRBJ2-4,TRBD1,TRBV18,TGTGCCAGCTCACCCGCCCGGGGACAGTTACCACTAGCCAAAAACATTCAGTACTTC,CASSPARGQLPLAKNIQYF
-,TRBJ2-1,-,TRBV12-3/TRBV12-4,TGTGCCAGCAGGGGGTCGGGAGTCAATGAGCAGTTCTTC,CASRGSGVNEQFF
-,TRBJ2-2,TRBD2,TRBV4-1,TGCGCCAGCAGCCAAGATCAAGCGGGGGGGAAGACTAACACCGGGGAGCTGTTTTTT,CASSQDQAGGKTNTGELFF
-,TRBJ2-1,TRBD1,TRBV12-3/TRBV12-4,TGTGCCAGCAGTTTGACAGGGACTGAGCAGTTCTTC,CASSLTGTEQFF
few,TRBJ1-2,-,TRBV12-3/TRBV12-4,TGTGCCAGCAGGTCGCCCGGGACAAAAGGCGGCTACACCTTC,CASRSPGTKGGYTF
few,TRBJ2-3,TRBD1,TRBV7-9,TGTGCCAGCAGCGCCCTTTCGGGACACAGGGGATACAGCACAGATACGCAGTATTTT,CASSALSGHRGYSTDTQYF
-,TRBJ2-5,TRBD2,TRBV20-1,TGCAGTGCCCCAGTGGGGGGGAACCAAGAGACCCAGTACTTC,CSAPVGGNQETQYF
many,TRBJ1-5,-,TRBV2,TGTGCCAAGGGGCTTGGGAGCAATCAGCCCCAGCATTTT,CAKGLGSNQPQHF
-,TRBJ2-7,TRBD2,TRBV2,TGTGCCAGCAGGTCGAGCGGGAGGCTTCGAGGGGAGCAGTACTTC,CASRSSGRLRGEQYF
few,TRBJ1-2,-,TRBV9,TGTGCCAGCAGCGTTTCCAGCGACAACTATGGCTACACCTTC,CASSVSSDNYGYTF
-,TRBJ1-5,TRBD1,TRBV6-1,TGTGCCAGCCGGGGACAGGTCAATCAGCCCCAGCATTTT,CASRGQVNQPQHF
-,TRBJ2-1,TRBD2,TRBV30,TGTGCCTATGGACGGGCTAGCGGACCATCGAGCTCCTACAATGAGCAGTTCTTC,CAYGRASGPSSSYNEQFF
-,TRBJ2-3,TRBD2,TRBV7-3,TGTGCCAGCAGCCGAGCGGGAGAGACGACAGATACGCAGTATTTT,CASSRAGETTDTQYF
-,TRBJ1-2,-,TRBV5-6,TGTGCCAGCAGCCCCGGACCCGGTGGCTACACCTTC,CASSPGPGGYTF
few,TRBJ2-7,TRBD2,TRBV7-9,TGTGCCAGCAGCCAGGGGACTAGCGAGACCTACGAGCAGTACTTC,CASSQGTSETYEQYF
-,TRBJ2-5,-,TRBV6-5,TGTGCCAGCAGTTCGGAGGGAGGAGGAGGAGAGACCCAGTACTTC,CASSSEGGGGETQYF
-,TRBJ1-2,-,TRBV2,TGTGCCAGCAGTGCCTCTCGGGAGGCGGACTTGGTAGGCTACACCTTC,CASSASREADLVGYTF
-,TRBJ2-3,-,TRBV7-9,TGTGCCAGCAGCTTAACAGGGTTCACAGATACGCAGTATTTT,CASSLTGFTDTQYF
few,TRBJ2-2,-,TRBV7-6,TGTGCCAGCGCTGACGGCGCGAACACCGGGGAGCTGTTTTTT,CASADGANTGELFF
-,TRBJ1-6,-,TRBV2,TGTGCCAGCAGTGACAGGGCCTACTCACCCCTCCACTTT,CASSDRAYSPLHF
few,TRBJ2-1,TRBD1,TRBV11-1,TGTGCCAGCCGGGACAGGGGTCCTTACTACAATGAGCAGTTCTTC,CASRDRGPYYNEQFF
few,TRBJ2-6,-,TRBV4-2,TGTGCCAGCAGCCAAGCCAAACGCGCAGCTGGGGCCAACGTCCTGACTTTC,CASSQAKRAAGANVLTF
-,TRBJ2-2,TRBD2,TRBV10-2,TGCGCCAGCAGTGTTCAACTAGCGGGGGGCAGGGAGCTGTTTTTT,CASSVQLAGGRELFF
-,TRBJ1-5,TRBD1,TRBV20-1,TGCAGTGCTAGAGATGGGACAGGGGGCACTCAGCCCCAGCATTTT,CSARDGTGGTQPQHF
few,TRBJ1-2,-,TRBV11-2,TGTGCCAGTCGGCGTTCCGGGACACCCCATGGCTACACCTTC,CASRRSGTPHGYTF
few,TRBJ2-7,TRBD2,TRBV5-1,TGCGCCAGCAGTAGCGGGACGGGCCCCCACGAGCAGTACTTC,CASSSGTGPHEQYF
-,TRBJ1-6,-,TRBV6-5,TGTGCCAGTCTTAGGGGGAATCTCTATAATTCACCCCTCCACTTT,CASLRGNLYNSPLHF
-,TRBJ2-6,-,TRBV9,TGTGCCAGCAGCGTAGAGGGGAACCCTGGGGCCAACGTCCTGACTTTC,CASSVEGNPGANVLTF
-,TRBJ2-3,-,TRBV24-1,TGTGCCACCAGTGATCCCCCCGGAGATACGCAGTATTTT,CATSDPPGDTQYF
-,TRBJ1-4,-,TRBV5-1,TGCGCCAGCAGCTTGGCCATTGGGACACCGGACGAGGGTGAAAAACTGTTTTTT,CASSLAIGTPDEGEKLFF
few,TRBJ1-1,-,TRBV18,TGTGCCAGCTCAACTGCAGGGATGAACACTGAAGCTTTCTTT,CASSTAGMNTEAFF
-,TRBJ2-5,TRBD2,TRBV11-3,TGTGCCAGCAGCTTAGGGACTAGCGCCGAGACCCAGTACTTC,CASSLGTSAETQYF
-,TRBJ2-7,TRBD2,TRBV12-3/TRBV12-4,TGTGCCAGCAGTCTTACTAGCGGGTACTCCTACGAGCAGTACTTC,CASSLTSGYSYEQYF
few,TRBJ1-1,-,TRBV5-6,TGTGCCAGCAGCCCACCCCGGCGAACTGAAGCTTTCTTT,CASSPPRRTEAFF
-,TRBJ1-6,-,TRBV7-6,TGTGCCAGCAGCTTAGCAGGGGTAGGGAATTCACCCCTCCACTTT,CASSLAGVGNSPLHF
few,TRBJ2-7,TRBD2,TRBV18,TGTGCCAGCTCACTTCAACTAGCGGGAGGTGAGCAGTACTTC,CASSLQLAGGEQYF
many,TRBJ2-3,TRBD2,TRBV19,TGTGCCAGTTCTCTTAGCGGGAGAGTCAGCACAGATACGCAGTATTTT,CASSLSGRVSTDTQYF
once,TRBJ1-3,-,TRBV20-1,TGCAGTGCTAGGTGGGACTCTGGAAACACCATATATTTT,CSARWDSGNTIYF
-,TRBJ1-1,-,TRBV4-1,TGCGCCAGCAGCCAAGATGGGGCCGTCAAAGCTTTCTTT,CASSQDGAVKAFF
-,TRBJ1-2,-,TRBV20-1,TGCAGTGCCCGAAGCGGAAGGGGGGCACATGGCTACACCTTC,CSARSGRGAHGYTF
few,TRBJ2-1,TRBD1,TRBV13,TGTGCCAGCAGCATCCGACAGGGGGCAAACAATGAGCAGTTCTTC,CASSIRQGANNEQFF
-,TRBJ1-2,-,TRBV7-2,TGTGCCAGCAGCCTAGGAGCAGGGGCGGACTATGGCTACACCTTC,CASSLGAGADYGYTF
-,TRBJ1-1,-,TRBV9,TGTGCCAGCAGCTCGACCCACCTTTGGAACACTGAAGCTTTCTTT,CASSSTHLWNTEAFF
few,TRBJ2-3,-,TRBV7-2,TGTGCCAGCAGCTTTTTATTAGGGGGAGATACGCAGTATTTT,CASSFLLGGDTQYF
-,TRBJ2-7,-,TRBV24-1,TGTGCCACCAGTGATTTTTACGAGCAGTACTTC,CATSDFYEQYF
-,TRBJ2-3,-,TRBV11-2,TGTGCCAGCAGCCTTAGTCCGTACAGGACAGCTAGCACAGATACGCAGTATTTT,CASSLSPYRTASTDTQYF
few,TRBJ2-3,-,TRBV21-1,TGTGCCAGCAGCAAAAGGCTAGCGGGAGCGGTAGATACGCAGTATTTT,CASSKRLAGAVDTQYF
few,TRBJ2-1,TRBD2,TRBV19,TGTGCCAGTAGTATCCTAGCGGGGGAGGACTCCTACAATGAGCAGTTCTTC,CASSILAGEDSYNEQFF
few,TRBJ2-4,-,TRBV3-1,TGTGCCAGCAGCCAAGGCTGGACCGAAAGGGACATTCAGTACTTC,CASSQGWTERDIQYF
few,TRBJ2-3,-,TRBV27,TGTGCCAGGGGGTGGGATACGCAGTATTTT,CARGWDTQYF
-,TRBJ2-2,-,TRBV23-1,TGCGCCGGGGCGGAAAACACCGGGGAGCTGTTTTTT,CAGAENTGELFF
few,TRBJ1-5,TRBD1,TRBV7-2,TGTGCCAGCAGCATGGACAGGGGGCGAAGCAATCAGCCCCAGCATTTT,CASSMDRGRSNQPQHF
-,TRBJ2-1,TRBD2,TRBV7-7,TGTGCCAGCAGCAACCCGGGACTAGCTGACACTGAGCAGTTCTTC,CASSNPGLADTEQFF
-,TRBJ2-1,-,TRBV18,TGTGCCAGCTCATCCGGACCAGACAATGAGCAGTTCTTC,CASSSGPDNEQFF
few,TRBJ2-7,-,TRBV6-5,TGTGCCAGCAGACTGGGGCCGGGAAATTCCTACGAGCAGTACTTC,CASRLGPGNSYEQYF